This TCR beta chain comes out of a study of blood T cell repertoires in COVID-19. The germline V gene has CDR1 SGDLS and CDR2 YYNGEE. V dropped 0 bases and J dropped 0; count of bases not matched to a gene: 3. CDR3 size: 17 residues. Here immunoSEQ multiplex PCR was the method, and the copy in TCRdb shows in-frame clones only, minus some. The sample has approximately 220,000 clones; roughly 80% are singletons. Grouping used clinical history reported by participants in a survey and questionnaire. Sequencing used PBMCs or T cells enriched from blood (not recorded which). The receptor's source is a woman aged 40 to 50 with acute COVID-19. The chain has TRBV9 and TRBJ2-3; 11 bases are a match to TRBD2. The CDR3 DNA reads TGTGCCAGCAGCGTAGGGGTAGCGGGAGGGAGCACAGATACGCAGTATTTT. It is translated as CASSVGVAGGSTDTQYF.